This T cell receptor beta chain emerged from a study of T-cell reconstitution after alpha-beta-depleted transplantation in children. Between the trimmed V and J ends, which lost 5 bases and 3 bases, there was a span of 7 bases. The CDR3 is made up of 12 amino acids. Germline lookup yields CDR1 SEHNR and CDR2 FQNEAQ (reference sequence). Construction of the TCRbeta library involved unique molecular identifiers. From the PCR reads, TCRdb called clonotypes with MiXCR, one entry per CDR3 protein. The sample records 900,000 or so distinct CDR3 sequences, about 16% being singletons. The sequence derives from a male patient aged 10 to 17 who had a stem cell transplant for acute lymphoblastic leukemia, so the T cells may come from the graft donor. The chain is built from TRBV7-9 and TRBJ1-1; D might be TRBD1 (6 bases). The sequencing here drew on PBMCs, mostly from graft donor cells, taken 360 days after TCRalphabeta/CD19-depleted stem cell transplant. The CDR3 region is CASSAGDTEAFF. For the CDR3, the DNA is TGTGCCAGCAGCGCAGGGGACACTGAAGCTTTCTTT.